The text below deals with one T cell receptor beta chain. Its antigen is still unknown. This entry belongs to a study of T cell responses to AZD1222 COVID-19 vaccine. Germline V gene sequence: CDR1 SGHKS, CDR2 YYEKEE (reference sequence). The CDR3 runs to 15 residues. V dropped 0 bases and J dropped 0 bases, with 9 bases sitting between them. Study-level points and caveats: Close to half of all spike-specific TCRs reportedly target regions of the variants that are unmutated. Females outnumbered males among donors, who were mostly white British; clonal diversity was possibly underestimated.

Sequencing used immunoSEQ multiplex PCR; TCRdb keeps in-frame clones, though not all of them. The sample includes 110,000 to 150,000 clones, around nine tenths seen only once; the top ten take about 3.7%. Sequences were derived from peripheral blood, sampled on day 0 of AZD1222 vaccination. This clonotype was obtained from an adult in good health. The chain is built from TRBV5-5 and TRBJ1-1; D possibly corresponds to TRBD1 (5 bases). As DNA, the CDR3 is TGTGCCAGCAGCTTGGTAGGGACGGTGAACACTGAAGCTTTCTTT. It encodes CASSLVGTVNTEAFF.